Listed here are 22 T cell receptor beta chains from one sample, sequenced in a study of identical twins (dated by TCRdb to 2016 to 2017). The library was obtained by 5' RACE. The run used an Illumina HiSeq 2000. The public reads were quality trimmed at Q25 with fastp and then assembled into clones with MiXCR by TCRdb, keeping productive beta chains. Under each unique CDR3 protein, matching rows form one entry showing the most common genes and DNA. Counted in this sample were a few hundred thousand distinct CDR3 sequences; roughly 18% of them appeared once. The top ten constitute 10% to 15% of the sample. The sample was naive T cells sorted from blood. In the paper's terms, the cell subset or site label means: cells isolated with a human naive T-cell isolation kit. The receptors derive from a man aged 50 or older in good health.

The chain recombines TRBV7-8 with TRBJ1-5; D remains unclear. The length of the CDR3 is 15 residues. Trimming removed 0 bases at V and 0 bases at J, with 6 bases between. The germline CDR1 and CDR2 sequences are SGHVS and FQNEAQ. The CDR3 protein is CASSLARGSNQPQHF. The CDR3 nucleotides read TGTGCCAGCAGCTTAGCGCGGGGTAGCAATCAGCCCCAGCATTTT.

V usage is TRBV5-1 and J usage is TRBJ1-4; 9 nucleotides line up with TRBD1. V lost 0 bases, J lost 6 bases, and 6 bases stayed unmatched. The CDR3 has 16 amino acids. Germline CDR1 SGHRS, CDR2 YFSETQ. Here the CDR3 DNA reads TGCGCCAGCAGCTTGGGAGGCAGGACAGGGGATGAAAAACTGTTTTTT. This codes for CASSLGGRTGDEKLFF. Drawing the rest from reference TRBV5-1 and TRBJ1-4, the complete variable domain is KAGVTQTPRYLIKTRGQQVTLSCSPISGHRSVSWYQQTPGQGLQFLFEYFSETQRNKGNFPGRFSGRQFSNSRSEMNVSTLELGDSALYLCASSLGGRTGDEKLFFGSGTQLSVL.

The DNA for the CDR3 is TGTGCCAGCAGCCAAGCACGGGAGACCCAGTACTTC. Amino acids: CASSQARETQYF. The V and J genes are TRBV4-2 and TRBJ2-5, with no clear D. The CDR3 runs to 12 residues. Trimming left V 1 base short and J 5 bases short, with 5 bases between. Germline lookup yields CDR1 LGHNA and CDR2 YNFKEQ.

This chain uses TRBV5-4 with TRBJ2-1, with a tentative D call TRBD2 (7 bases). The CDR3 has 16 amino acids. V lost 4 bases, J lost 8 bases, and 22 bases lay in between. CDR1 SGHNT and CDR2 YYREEE come from the germline V gene (reference sequence). The CDR3 nucleotides are TGTGCCAGCAGCCCTTTAGCAGCGAGGGGGGGAGATGAGCAGTTCTTC. Its translation is CASSPLAARGGDEQFF.

V usage is TRBV14 and J usage is TRBJ2-1, with D maybe TRBD1 (5 bases). Trimming removed 3 bases at V and 2 bases at J, with 11 bases between. This CDR3 has 15 residues. CDR1 SGHDN and CDR2 FVKESK come from the germline V gene. DNA of the CDR3: TGTGCCAGCAGCCAGCAGGGTAGGCCCTACAATGAGCAGTTCTTC. Translated: CASSQQGRPYNEQFF.

V usage is TRBV29-1 and J usage is TRBJ2-3; tentatively, D is TRBD2 (6 bases). This CDR3 comprises 14 residues. The ends were cut back, 3 bases at V and 2 bases at J, with 12 bases in the middle. Germline V gene lookup returns CDR1 SQVTM and CDR2 ANQGSEA. CDR3 in amino acids: CSVDTGEITDTQYF. The CDR3, as DNA: TGCAGCGTTGATACGGGAGAGATCACAGATACGCAGTATTTT.

This clonotype was counted only a few times. The CDR3: CASSYSPIGGTRGQPQHF. In DNA, the CDR3 is TGTGCCAGCAGTTACTCCCCCATCGGGGGGACCAGGGGTCAGCCCCAGCATTTT. J is TRBJ1-5 and V is TRBV6-2 or TRBV6-3, with a tentative D call TRBD1 (6 bases). CDR3 length: 18 residues. Trimming shortened V by 0 bases and J by 6 bases, and 21 bases separated the two germline ends. CDR1 and CDR2 (germline): MNHEY, SVGEGT.

CDR3 in DNA: TGTGCCTGGAGTTCGGCCCGTTCGTGGGGGCAGTTCTTC. It yields the protein CAWSSARSWGQFF. The chain couples TRBV30 to TRBJ2-1; D is unresolved. Germline CDR1 and CDR2: GTSNPN and SVGIG (reference sequence). Trimming pared 2 bases from V and 12 bases from J, leaving 17 bases between. The CDR3 length is 13 residues.

This clonotype was picked up a small number of times. The rearrangement joins TRBV20-1 to TRBJ1-1; possibly TRBD1 for D (5 bases). Germline CDR1 and CDR2: DFQATT and SNEGSKA (reference sequence). The V and J ends lost 3 bases and 4 bases respectively, with 12 bases between them. The CDR3 length is 13 residues. The CDR3 nucleotides read TGCAGTGCTAGTTACCAGGGCCGCACTGAAGCTTTCTTT. This sequence encodes CSASYQGRTEAFF.

Comments on this clonotype: A read error may produce the germline difference seen at one junction end. The chain employs TRBV28 and TRBJ2-7; 10 bases map to TRBD1. The CDR3 covers 15 residues. Per the germline V gene, CDR1 is MDHEN and CDR2 is SYDVKM. CDR3 loop: CASSLGTGVSDEQYF. CDR3 coding DNA: TGTGCCAGCAGTTTGGGGACAGGGGTCTCCGACGAGCAGTACTTC. The whole variable domain, remainder taken from reference TRBV28 and TRBJ2-7, is DVKVTQSSRYLVKRTGEKVFLECVQDMDHENMFWYRQDPGLGLRLIYFSYDVKMKEKGDIPEGYSVSREKKERFSLILESASTNQTSMYLCASSLGTGVSDEQYFGPGTRLTVT.

This clonotype occurred a few times. The V and J genes are TRBV6-2 or TRBV6-3 and TRBJ2-1; 7 bases agree with TRBD2. Looked up from germline, CDR1 is MNHEY and CDR2 is SVGEGT. The CDR3 runs 16 residues. The J segment lost 8 bases and the V segment lost 6 bases, leaving 16 bases of the junction unmatched. The CDR3 coding sequence is TGTGCCAGCAGAGACTACGGGCAGCGGGAACTGCATGAGCAGTTCTTC. Its translation: CASRDYGQRELHEQFF.

This chain's CDR3 is CASSPFGPLWQYF. CDR3 coding DNA: TGTGCCAGCAGCCCCTTTGGGCCTTTGTGGCAGTACTTC. The chain couples TRBV28 to TRBJ2-7; D gene uncertain. In germline, CDR1 is MDHEN, CDR2 SYDVKM. This CDR3 is 13 amino acids long. Between the trimmed V and J ends, which lost 6 bases and 9 bases, there was a span of 18 bases. Complete variable domain (other parts from reference TRBV28 and TRBJ2-7): DVKVTQSSRYLVKRTGEKVFLECVQDMDHENMFWYRQDPGLGLRLIYFSYDVKMKEKGDIPEGYSVSREKKERFSLILESASTNQTSMYLCASSPFGPLWQYFGPGTRLTVT.

This clonotype was recorded many times. This sequence joins TRBV5-6 and TRBJ2-1; D uncertain. V was pared by 2 bases and J by 8 bases, with 5 bases between. The CDR3 length is 11 residues. The germline CDR1 and CDR2 sequences are SGHDT and YYEEEE. DNA for the CDR3: TGTGCCAGCAGCTTAGAGTATGAGCAGTTCTTC. Protein: CASSLEYEQFF.

The chain employs TRBV4-3 and TRBJ1-6; 7 bases agree with TRBD1. The CDR3 is 15 residues long. CDR1 LGHNA and CDR2 YSLEER come from the germline V gene. V shed 2 bases and J 8 bases; nucleotides not matched to a gene: 6. The CDR3 DNA sequence: TGCGCCAGCAGCCAAAGGTCAGGGGGGCATTCACCCCTCCACTTT. The encoded protein is CASSQRSGGHSPLHF.

This clonotype was seen only a few times. The chain has TRBV20-1 and TRBJ2-7, with 7 bases fitting TRBD1. V dropped 6 bases and J dropped 2; count of bases not matched to a gene: 7. The CDR3 runs to 13 residues. Germline lookup yields CDR1 DFQATT and CDR2 SNEGSKA (reference sequence). The chain's CDR3 is CSAYRDSTYEQYF. The CDR3 DNA sequence: TGCAGTGCATACCGGGACAGTACCTACGAGCAGTACTTC.

This clonotype occurred many times. The CDR3 loop reads CSGRSRTEAFF. The CDR3 coding sequence is TGCAGTGGTCGGAGCCGGACTGAAGCTTTCTTT. The chain carries TRBV20-1 and TRBJ1-1; D not resolved. The CDR3 has 11 amino acids. The germline V and J ends were trimmed by 7 bases and 5 bases, with 11 bases remaining between them. Per germline, CDR1 DFQATT and CDR2 SNEGSKA (reference sequence).

Remarks on this clonotype: The junction departs from germline at one end; a sequencing error may be responsible. This rearrangement joins TRBV18 to TRBJ2-3, with TRBD1 identical over 10 bases. CDR1 and CDR2 from the germline V gene are KGHSH and LQKENI. The CDR3 is 15 residues long. Here the CDR3 DNA reads TGTGCCAGCTCACTTAAGACAGGGGGCACCGATACGCAGTATTTT. Its protein product is CASSLKTGGTDTQYF.

This clonotype was picked up a small number of times. The chain recombines TRBV11-2 with TRBJ1-6; D not resolved. The CDR3 spans 19 residues. V lost 5 bases and J lost 1, with 21 bases in between. CDR1 is SGHAT, CDR2 FQNNGV, per germline. As DNA, the CDR3 is TGTGCCAGCAGCCCAGAGGCAGGATTTACCAGGTCCTATAATTCACCCCTCCACTTT. This encodes CASSPEAGFTRSYNSPLHF. Full variable domain (missing parts from reference TRBV11-2 and TRBJ1-6): EAGVAQSPRYKIIEKRQSVAFWCNPISGHATLYWYQQILGQGPKLLIQFQNNGVVDDSQLPKDRFSAERLKGVDSTLKIQPAKLEDSAVYLCASSPEAGFTRSYNSPLHFGNGTRLTVT.

This clonotype was detected a few times. The V gene is TRBV28, the J gene TRBJ2-1, with D unclear. Germline CDR1 reads MDHEN; CDR2 reads SYDVKM. Trimming stripped 3 bases from V and 6 bases from J, with 12 bases between. This CDR3 comprises 14 residues. As DNA, the CDR3 is TGTGCCAGCAGTTTCCAGCACAGACGCAATGAGCAGTTCTTC. Translating gives CASSFQHRRNEQFF.

The rearrangement links TRBV30 to TRBJ1-4; D gene uncertain. The CDR3 length is 14 residues. The germline V gene encodes CDR1 GTSNPN and CDR2 SVGIG (reference sequence). Trimming took 2 bases from V and 0 from J, leaving 7 bases between them. The CDR3 region has the DNA TGTGCCTGGAGTCTGTCTACAACTAATGAAAAACTGTTTTTT. Translation: CAWSLSTTNEKLFF.

This clonotype came up a few times. In DNA, the CDR3 is TGTGCCAGCAGGGAGGGACAGCCGTCCTACGAGCAGTACTTC. Encoded protein: CASREGQPSYEQYF. V usage is TRBV27 and J usage is TRBJ2-7; D perhaps matches TRBD1 (7 bases). The germline CDR1 and CDR2 sequences are MNHEY and SMNVEV (reference sequence). Trimming removed 6 bases from V and 1 base from J, with 13 bases in between. The CDR3 is 14 amino acids.

This clonotype was seen repeatedly, ten times or more. This chain connects TRBV5-1 to TRBJ1-1; TRBD1 matches 9 bases. This CDR3 has 16 residues. Per germline, CDR1 SGHRS and CDR2 YFSETQ. With V trimmed by 4 bases and J by 3 bases, 10 bases remained unmatched. CDR3 loop: CASSVPGQGMDTEAFF. In nucleotides, the CDR3 is TGCGCCAGCAGCGTCCCGGGACAGGGTATGGACACTGAAGCTTTCTTT.